This TCR beta chain was found in a study of cytomegalovirus exposure and HLA in healthy donors. V was pared by 6 bases and J by 11 bases, with 10 bases of the junction left unmatched. This CDR3 has 15 amino acids. CDR1 is WSHSY and CDR2 is SAAADI in the germline V gene. Amplification used 60 Vbeta primers and 13 Jbeta primers. Generated by immunoSEQ multiplex PCR, the TCRdb table keeps only in-frame clones and is missing some. The sample's table shows 150,000 or so clones. V gene TRBV10-2 combines with J gene TRBJ2-5; 15 bases line up with TRBD2. The clonotype originates from a woman aged 18-29 years in good health and CMV-seronegative. Material for sequencing was PBMCs. CDR3 DNA sequence: TGCGCCAGCAGGGGGACTAGCGGGAGGACGACAGAGCAGTACTTC. Its translation: CASRGTSGRTTEQYF.